This TCR beta chain came from a study of T cell responses to AZD1222 COVID-19 vaccine. This table comes from immunoSEQ multiplex PCR, and its TCRdb copy is limited to in-frame clones, with some not included. Found here are 90,000 to 120,000 clones, under 95% of them singletons; the top ten hold around 20%. V dropped 0 bases and J dropped 3 bases, with 9 bases sitting between them. The CDR3 consists of 15 residues. Germline lookup yields CDR1 SGDLS and CDR2 YYNGEE. The rearrangement joins TRBV9 to TRBJ2-2; D remains ambiguous. This TCR came from an adult in good health. The starting material was peripheral blood, obtained on day 0 of AZD1222 vaccination. The CDR3 is CASSVAQDYTGELFF. DNA of the CDR3: TGTGCCAGCAGCGTAGCTCAGGATTACACCGGGGAGCTGTTTTTT.